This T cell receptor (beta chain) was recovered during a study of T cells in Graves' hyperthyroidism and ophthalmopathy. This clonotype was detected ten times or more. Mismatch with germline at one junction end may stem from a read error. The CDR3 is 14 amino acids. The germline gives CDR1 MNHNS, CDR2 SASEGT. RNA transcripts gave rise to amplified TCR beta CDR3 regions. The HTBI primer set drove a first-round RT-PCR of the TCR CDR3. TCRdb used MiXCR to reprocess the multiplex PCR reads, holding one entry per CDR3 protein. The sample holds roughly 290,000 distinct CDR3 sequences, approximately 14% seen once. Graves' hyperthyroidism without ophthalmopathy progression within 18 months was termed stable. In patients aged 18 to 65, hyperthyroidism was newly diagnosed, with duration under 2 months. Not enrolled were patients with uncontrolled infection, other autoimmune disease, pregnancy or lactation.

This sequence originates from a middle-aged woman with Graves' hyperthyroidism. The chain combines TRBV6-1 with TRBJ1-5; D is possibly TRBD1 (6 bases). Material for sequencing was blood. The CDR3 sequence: CASILDRSSQPQHF. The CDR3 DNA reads TGTGCCAGCATCTTGGACAGAAGCAGTCAGCCCCAGCATTTT.